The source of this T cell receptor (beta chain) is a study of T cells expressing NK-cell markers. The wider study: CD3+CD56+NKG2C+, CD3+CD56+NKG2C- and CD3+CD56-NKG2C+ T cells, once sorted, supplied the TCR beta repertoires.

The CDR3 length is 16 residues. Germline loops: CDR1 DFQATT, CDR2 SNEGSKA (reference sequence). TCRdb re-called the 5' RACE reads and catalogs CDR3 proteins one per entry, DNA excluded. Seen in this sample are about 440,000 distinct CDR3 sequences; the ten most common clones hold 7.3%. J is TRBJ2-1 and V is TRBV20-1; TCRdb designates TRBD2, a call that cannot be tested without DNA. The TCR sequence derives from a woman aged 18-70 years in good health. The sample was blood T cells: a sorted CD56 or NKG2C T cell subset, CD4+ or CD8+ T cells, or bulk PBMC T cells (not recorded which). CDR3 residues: CSAPRAGLAKYNEQFF.